The sequence of this T cell receptor beta chain was determined in a study of T cells in Graves' hyperthyroidism and ophthalmopathy. This clonotype was seen many times. Its antigen is currently unknown. Amplified TCR beta CDR3 regions came from RNA transcripts. The TCR CDR3 was amplified in a first-round RT-PCR using the HTBI primer set. TCRdb processed the multiplex PCR reads anew with MiXCR; each CDR3 protein has one entry. The sample contains roughly 380,000 distinct CDR3 sequences, 12% to 15% of which appear only once. For Graves' hyperthyroidism to be stable, ophthalmopathy could not progress within 18 months. General study findings and limits: The authors' 13 V-J model separated ophthalmopathy from stable hyperthyroidism. Most thyroid-expanded clonotypes above 0.001 were also found in blood.

Sequenced: blood. The clonotype was recovered from a woman aged 18-29 years with Graves' hyperthyroidism.

The CDR3 reads CASRLGQREAFF. The CDR3 DNA is TGTGCCAGCAGATTGGGACAGCGTGAAGCTTTCTTT. The chain combines TRBV3-1 with TRBJ1-1; 7 nucleotides agree with TRBD1. The ends lost 6 bases at V and 7 bases at J; junction bases unmatched: 5. Per the germline V gene, CDR1 is LGHDT and CDR2 is YNNKEL (reference sequence). The CDR3 extends over 12 amino acids.